One sample yielded the 19 T cell receptor beta chains listed below, sequenced in a study of blood T cell repertoires in COVID-19. Clones were read by immunoSEQ multiplex PCR, and TCRdb kept only the in-frame ones, dropping some. The sample gives more than 75,000 clones, roughly 87% of which show up once; 6.5% to 9.5% is in the top ten. Sequencing was done on a sample of peripheral blood. The receptor set was obtained from a man aged 25 to 40 with acute or convalescent COVID-19.

The rearrangement uses TRBV7-9 and TRBJ2-1, with TRBD2 identical over 11 bases. CDR1 is SEHNR and CDR2 is FQNEAQ in the germline V gene (reference sequence). V dropped 0 bases and J dropped 7; count of bases not matched to a gene: 2. This CDR3 contains 15 residues. CDR3 sequence (DNA): TGTGCCAGCAGCTTAGCTAGCGGGAGGGGGAATGAGCAGTTCTTC. It specifies CASSLASGRGNEQFF.

The chain links TRBV28 to TRBJ1-3; D is perhaps TRBD1 (6 bases). V lost 8 bases and J lost 7, with 15 bases in between. The germline CDR1 and CDR2 sequences are MDHEN and SYDVKM. CDR3 size: 13 residues. CDR3 region: CASLRLTGNTIYF. The DNA for the CDR3 is TGTGCCAGCCTCCGCCTAACAGGGAACACCATATATTTT.

This clone was picked up one time. The V gene is TRBV5-4, the J gene TRBJ2-7; the D gene is possibly TRBD2 (6 bases). The length of the CDR3 is 14 residues. V was cut by 0 bases and J by 0 bases, with 7 bases left in between. Germline V gene sequence: CDR1 SGHNT, CDR2 YYREEE (reference sequence). DNA of the CDR3: TGTGCCAGCAGCTTGGACGGGAGCTCCTACGAGCAGTACTTC. It is translated as CASSLDGSSYEQYF.

This rearrangement joins TRBV30 to TRBJ1-2; 11 bases map to TRBD1. The germline CDR1 and CDR2 sequences are GTSNPN and SVGIG (reference sequence). The CDR3 is 13 residues long. V shed 3 bases and J 9 bases; nucleotides not matched to a gene: 6. CDR3 nucleotide sequence: TGTGCCTGGAGGCCGGACAGGGGGCCAAGCTACACCTTC. This encodes CAWRPDRGPSYTF.

The chain joins TRBV4-1 to TRBJ2-2; possibly TRBD1 for D (6 bases). V was trimmed by 1 base and J by 0 bases, leaving 15 bases between them. The CDR3 length is 18 residues. CDR1 and CDR2 from the germline V gene are MGHRA and YSYEKL. CDR3 nucleotide sequence: TGCGCCAGCAGCCAAGCCCGAGGGGGTTACGCGAACACCGGGGAGCTGTTTTTT. This sequence encodes CASSQARGGYANTGELFF.

J is TRBJ2-5 and V is TRBV4-1, with 11 bases matching TRBD2. The J segment lost 5 bases and the V segment lost 2 bases, leaving 7 bases of the junction unmatched. The CDR3 loop spans 16 amino acids. CDR1 and CDR2 from the germline V gene are MGHRA and YSYEKL. DNA of the CDR3: TGCGCCAGCAGCCAAACTAGCGGGAGAACTCAGGAGACCCAGTACTTC. Residues: CASSQTSGRTQETQYF.

The rearrangement uses TRBV5-1 and TRBJ2-5; 11 nucleotides align to TRBD1. The CDR3 spans 16 residues. With V trimmed by 0 bases and J by 1 base, 2 bases remained unmatched. CDR1 SGHRS and CDR2 YFSETQ come from the germline V gene. CDR3 in DNA: TGCGCCAGCAGCTTGGCCGGGACAGGGGGCCAAGAGACCCAGTACTTC. Residues: CASSLAGTGGQETQYF.

The chain combines TRBV23-1 with TRBJ2-1; D unresolved. TRBV23-1 carries the ORF label, with uncertain function. With 6 bases removed from V and 0 bases from J, the gap between germline ends came to 9 bases. The CDR3 is 14 amino acids. For the CDR3, the DNA is TGCGCCAGCAGGTCCAAGAGCTCCTACAATGAGCAGTTCTTC. Its protein is CASRSKSSYNEQFF.

The chain is built from TRBV9 and TRBJ2-7, with 9 bases fitting TRBD2. The V gene end was trimmed by 0 bases and the J gene end by 4 bases; junction bases not matched to a gene: 11. CDR1 is SGDLS and CDR2 is YYNGEE in the germline V gene. The CDR3 has 17 amino acids. The CDR3, as DNA: TGTGCCAGCAGCGTAGAAGATCAAGCTAGCGGGATTTACGAGCAGTACTTC. It translates to CASSVEDQASGIYEQYF.

V usage is TRBV7-9 and J usage is TRBJ1-2; 8 nucleotides agree with TRBD1. Germline V CDR1 and CDR2: SEHNR, FQNEAQ (reference sequence). The CDR3 consists of 13 residues. J lost 7 bases, V lost 4 bases, and 5 bases had no gene match. CDR3 bases: TGTGCCAGCAGCTACGGACAGGGCTCTGGCTACACCTTC. Protein sequence: CASSYGQGSGYTF.

The J gene is TRBJ1-1, the V gene TRBV19; TRBD1 might be the D (5 bases). Trimming left V 5 bases short and J 7 bases short, with 17 bases between. This CDR3 has 14 amino acids. CDR1 and CDR2 (germline): LNHDA, SQIVND (reference sequence). CDR3 amino acids: CASSWGGAAYEAFF. DNA for the CDR3: TGTGCCAGTAGTTGGGGGGGTGCAGCTTATGAAGCTTTCTTT.

The chain uses TRBV5-8 and TRBJ2-2; 8 bases line up with TRBD2. The J segment lost 7 bases and the V segment lost 0 bases, leaving 5 bases of the junction unmatched. The CDR3 spans 15 residues. The germline CDR1 and CDR2 sequences are SGHTS and YDEGEE. The CDR3 reads CASSLDQRGNGELFF. The CDR3, as DNA: TGTGCCAGCAGCTTGGATCAGCGGGGGAACGGGGAGCTGTTTTTT.

This clone was seen a single time. V is TRBV5-1 and J is TRBJ2-1, with D possibly TRBD2 on 6 matching bases. Germline CDR1 and CDR2: SGHRS and YFSETQ. The CDR3 spans 16 residues. Trimming pared 4 bases from V and 12 bases from J, leaving 26 bases between. In DNA form, the CDR3 reads TGCGCCAGCAGCCCATCAGCGACGAGGACAAGCGGGTGGCAGTTCTTC. It codes for CASSPSATRTSGWQFF.

The chain is built from TRBV5-1 and TRBJ2-2, with 11 bases fitting TRBD2. Germline V lookup: CDR1 SGHRS, CDR2 YFSETQ. This CDR3 is built from 14 residues. V shed 1 base, J shed 10 bases, and the junction held 3 bases outside the gene matches. The CDR3, as DNA: TGCGCCAGCAGCTTGACTAGCGGGAGTCCGGAGCTGTTTTTT. This gives the protein CASSLTSGSPELFF.

The chain recombines TRBV12-3 or TRBV12-4 with TRBJ1-5; TRBD1 might be the D (6 bases). The CDR3 extends over 13 amino acids. Trimming took off 2 bases at V and 5 bases at J, with 7 bases between the two ends. CDR3 sequence reads: CASSLQGHQPQHF. The CDR3 nucleotides read TGTGCCAGCAGTTTACAGGGGCATCAGCCCCAGCATTTT.

The chain is built from TRBV19 and TRBJ1-1, with D tentatively TRBD1 (5 bases). This CDR3 is 13 amino acids long. The V end lost 3 bases, the J end lost 2 bases, and 7 bases lay between the germline ends. Germline assignment: CDR1 LNHDA and CDR2 SQIVND (reference sequence). The CDR3 region has the DNA TGTGCCAGTAGTATTCAGGGAAACACTGAAGCTTTCTTT. This codes for CASSIQGNTEAFF.

This clone was seen just once. This chain connects TRBV6-5 to TRBJ2-7; 9 bases map to TRBD1. Trimming removed 6 bases from V and 2 bases from J; junction bases left unmatched: 5. Germline loops: CDR1 MNHEY, CDR2 SVGAGI. The CDR3 runs 14 residues. CDR3 DNA sequence: TGTGCCAGCAGGAGGACAGGGGCGGCCTACGAGCAGTACTTC. Amino acids: CASRRTGAAYEQYF.

This clone was found a few times. The rearrangement links TRBV7-9 to TRBJ1-3, with D tentatively TRBD1 (5 bases). The CDR3 sequence is 16 residues long. The V gene lost 7 bases and the J gene lost 0 bases, with 16 bases spanning the gap. CDR1 SEHNR and CDR2 FQNEAQ come from the germline V gene (reference sequence). Here the CDR3 DNA reads TGTGCCAGCACCCAGCCCACAGGTGACTCTGGAAACACCATATATTTT. Its protein is CASTQPTGDSGNTIYF.

In its sample, this clone was seen once. The chain combines TRBV12-3 or TRBV12-4 with TRBJ2-5; maybe TRBD2 (5 bases). This CDR3 is built from 12 residues. V was cut by 6 bases and J by 4 bases, with 9 bases left in between. CDR3 in DNA: TGTGCCAGCAGGGACTTCCTAGAGACCCAGTACTTC. It is translated as CASRDFLETQYF.